This TCR beta chain was retrieved from a study of blood T cell repertoires in COVID-19 (dated by TCRdb to about 2020). For context, the study as a whole: Collaborator samples came from the United States, Italy and Spain and covered acute and convalescent phases of COVID-19. Where HLA class I and class II types were available, the types were taken from metadata supplied by the sample provider, not from assay-based typing. The material from the prospective study consisted of cDNA or gDNA derived from T cells, B-cell-depleted T cells, or PBMCs. The repertoires were released in a freely available public database intended as a resource for research on the immune response to SARS-CoV-2. Deeply sampled blood TCRbeta repertoires from subjects exposed to, actively infected with, or recovered from COVID-19 were included in the dataset. The samples were drawn from the first 160 participants of the ongoing ImmuneRACE study and from 1,254 subjects provided by 6 global collaborators. A de-identified subject ID, COVID-19 status, age in years and sex were almost always included in the sample metadata. Points the paper makes about the study in general: The amount of clinical and demographic metadata varied by source and participant and was provided uncurated.

The immunoSEQ Assay, a bias-controlled multiplex PCR, was used to amplify TCRbeta CDR3 regions from genomic DNA. As for the authors' bioinformatics: Within the assay, amplification of reference gene primers was used to estimate how many nucleated cells each sample contained. Sequence reads were collapsed and filtered to measure the absolute abundance of every unique TCRbeta CDR3 rearrangement. For each sample, productive Simpson clonality was calculated as the square root of Simpson's diversity index across productive rearrangements. Not all clones reach the TCRdb copy of this immuneACCESS table, which keeps in-frame sequences only. Checked studies attribute under half of the gap to unresolved V genes and leave the rest unexplained. V and J calls and clone size come straight from that table; D and trimming were deduced from the DNA. The sample table records a few hundred thousand clones; nearly 90% of these occur just once. The biggest ten clones account for about 1.8% of the sample.

For this clone: Its binding antigen is unknown. No base quality information exists; no much larger clone differs at one position.

In the prospective study, participants were 18 to 89 years old, resided in fewer than 25 geographic areas of the United States, and were enrolled through a virtual design. To assign participants to cohorts, the prospective study relied on clinical history that participants themselves reported in a screening survey and a study questionnaire. Each participant in the prospective study had whole blood, serum and a nasopharyngeal or oropharyngeal swab collected by mobile phlebotomists. Over an approximately 2-month period, participants in the prospective study had the option of providing additional blood draws and questionnaires. Blood samples from the prospective study were shipped frozen or at room temperature prior to DNA extraction. Trimming takes 0 bases off V and 4 bases off J; junction bases not matched to a gene: 3. Including cysteine and phenylalanine, the CDR3 has 15 amino acids. Only the CDR3 region is kept as DNA, spanning 45 bases read in frame from base 1. From the germline V gene, CDR1 is LGHNA and CDR2 is YNFKEQ.

The sequence joins TRBV4-2 to TRBJ2-3, and TRBD1 aligns with 8 junction nucleotides. Sample: PBMCs or T cells enriched from blood (not recorded which). This sequence originates from a young woman with acute COVID-19. The CDR3 here reads CASSQETGVADTQYF. Read as DNA, the sequence is TGTGCCAGCAGCCAAGAGACAGGGGTGGCAGATACGCAGTATTTT.